Below, 5 T cell receptor beta chains from the same sample are listed, as sequenced in a study of cytomegalovirus exposure and HLA in healthy donors. The PCR ran on 60 Vbeta and 13 Jbeta primers. TCRdb keeps only in-frame clones here, not all; method: immunoSEQ multiplex PCR. The table has around 120,000 clones, around 74% seen once; the top ten hold over 1.5%. The sequencing sample was made of PBMCs. The receptors shown here come from a woman aged 18-29 years in good health and CMV-seronegative.

Details on this clone: An end of the junction differs from the germline gene, which may be a read error. The V call is TRBV28, the J call TRBJ2-7; D possibly corresponds to TRBD2 (5 bases). The CDR3 consists of 11 residues. Germline lookup yields CDR1 MDHEN and CDR2 SYDVKM. The CDR3 here is CASSSMDFKYF. The DNA for the CDR3 is TGTGCCAGTAGTTCCATGGACTTCAAGTACTTC. Combining the CDR3 with reference TRBV28 and TRBJ2-7 gives the whole variable domain DVKVTQSSRYLVKRTGEKVFLECVQDMDHENMFWYRQDPGLGLRLIYFSYDVKMKEKGDIPEGYSVSREKKERFSLILESASTNQTSMYLCASSSMDFKYFGPGTRLTVT.

This clone was detected once. The chain carries TRBV2 and TRBJ1-1; D gene unclear. From germline, CDR1 is SNHLY and CDR2 FYNNEI. This CDR3 spans 12 amino acids. The V gene lost 4 bases and the J gene lost 3 bases, with 6 bases spanning the gap. CDR3 in DNA: TGTGCCAGCAGTGGGAGAGACACTGAAGCTTTCTTT. It translates to CASSGRDTEAFF.

This chain links TRBV6-1 with TRBJ1-5; the D gene is possibly TRBD1 (6 bases). V lost 7 bases to trimming and J lost 0 bases, with 10 bases between them. This CDR3 is 14 amino acids long. Looked up from germline, CDR1 is MNHNS and CDR2 is SASEGT. DNA for the CDR3: TGTGCCAGCACCTACAGGGATAGCAATCAGCCCCAGCATTTT. It is translated as CASTYRDSNQPQHF.

J is TRBJ1-4 and V is TRBV10-3; TRBD1 might be the D (5 bases). The germline CDR1 and CDR2 sequences are ENHRY and SYGVKD. The V end was cut by 3 bases, the J end by 3 bases, with 11 bases between. There are 15 residues in the CDR3. This chain's CDR3 is CAISDSSGANEKLFF. The DNA of the CDR3 is TGTGCCATCAGTGATAGTTCGGGGGCTAATGAAAAACTGTTTTTT.

This clone was counted only a few times. In DNA form, the CDR3 reads TGTGCCAGCAGTTTATCACAACCGAATGAAAAACTGTTTTTT. Translated, it gives CASSLSQPNEKLFF. The chain uses TRBV27 and TRBJ1-4, with unresolved D. Germline-derived CDR1 and CDR2 are MNHEY and SMNVEV (reference sequence). The CDR3 covers 14 residues. V shed 0 bases and J shed 5 bases, with 7 bases lying between them.